This T cell receptor beta chain was profiled in a study of tumour-infiltrating T cells in Burkitt lymphoma. This clone was picked up a small number of times. Other DNA sequences in this specimen translate into the identical CDR3. Profiled with immunoSEQ multiplex PCR; TCRdb holds only in-frame clones, not every one. The sample records roughly 5,300 clones, more than 7.5% being singletons. The specimen sequenced was tumor tissue. The TCR was taken from a human donor with diffuse large B-cell lymphoma.

CDR3 protein: CASSLRSTGPISTDTQYF. The CDR3 DNA follows: TGTGCCAGCAGCTTACGGTCCACGGGGCCGATTAGCACAGATACGCAGTATTTT. The chain carries TRBV7-9 and TRBJ2-3; D may match TRBD1 or TRBD2 (5 bases each). Germline V lookup: CDR1 SEHNR, CDR2 FQNEAQ (reference sequence). Trimming stripped 2 bases from V and 0 bases from J, with 18 bases between. The CDR3 has 18 residues.